The T cell receptor beta chain described here comes from a study of T cell responses to AZD1222 COVID-19 vaccine. This CDR3 comprises 11 residues. CDR1 is SGHTA, CDR2 FQGNSA, per germline. V shed 0 bases and J shed 9 bases, with 3 bases lying between them. Some clones are missing from TCRdb's copy, which holds only in-frame ones; the method was immunoSEQ multiplex PCR. The sample consists of roughly 200,000 clones, around 92% of them appearing once. A word on this clone: The target antigen is unknown.

Study observations and caveats: White British people made up most donors, females outnumbered males, and clonal diversity was possibly underestimated. In the spike-specific TCR repertoire, nearly half reportedly target unmutated variant regions. Spike was spanned by vaccine-associated CD4 TCRs, which were dominant at 160-218 and 743-854.

This chain joins TRBV7-2 and TRBJ2-1; D gene uncertain. This specimen was peripheral blood, taken on day 0 of AZD1222 vaccination. The TCR was taken from an adult in good health. The CDR3: CASSLAVEQFF. In DNA form, the CDR3 reads TGTGCCAGCAGCTTAGCGGTTGAGCAGTTCTTC.